The clone carrying this T cell receptor beta chain occurred a few times. The sample belongs to a study of T cells after yellow fever vaccination. Study-level background: With SMART-Seq v4 Ultra Low Input, the fractions containing low cell numbers were prepared.

CDR3 length: 12 residues. The V end lost 2 bases, the J end lost 8 bases, and 8 bases lay between the germline ends. CDR1 is SGHAT, CDR2 FQNNGV, per germline. UMIs were added to TCR cDNA along with a universal primer site when it was made by 5'RACE template switching. One entry per CDR3 protein results from TCRdb running MiXCR on the 5' RACE reads. This sample has 200,000 to 300,000 distinct CDR3 sequences; 10% to 15% occur once, and the top ten carry around 0.55%. This receptor was identified in a man aged 25 to 40 who received the YFV17D yellow fever vaccine. This chain links TRBV11-2 with TRBJ2-3, with D perhaps matching TRBD1 (5 bases). The sequenced sample was CD4+ T cells sorted from PBMCs, obtained 45 days after the yellow fever booster vaccination. The CDR3 bases are TGTGCCAGCAGCTTATTGGGGCTTACGCAGTATTTT. It translates to CASSLLGLTQYF.